A single sample is the source of the 29 T cell receptor beta chains below, sequenced in a study of blood T cells in healthy people across ages. The second PCR ran about 6 to 12 cycles with a sample-barcoded 5' primer and J-beta primers. MiXCR, run by TCRdb on the 5' RACE reads, gives a single entry per CDR3 protein. This sample has hundreds of thousands of distinct CDR3 sequences, with 58% found just once. Material: blood. Every receptor here comes from a man aged 25-45 years in good health.

The chain links TRBV7-2 to TRBJ2-2; D ambiguous. Germline lookup yields CDR1 SGHTA and CDR2 FQGNSA. Trimming removed 1 base from V and 0 bases from J, with 6 bases in between. The CDR3 is made up of 15 amino acids. The CDR3 DNA sequence: TGTGCCAGCAGCTTAGTTGGCGCGAACACCGGGGAGCTGTTTTTT. This gives the protein CASSLVGANTGELFF.

In the case of this clonotype: An end of the junction differs from the germline gene, which may be a read error. V and J are TRBV12-3 or TRBV12-4 and TRBJ2-3; D perhaps matches TRBD2 (5 bases). This CDR3 comprises 14 residues. The CDR3 spells CASSFGVAADMQYF. CDR3 DNA sequence: TGTGCCAGCAGTTTCGGGGTGGCCGCAGATATGCAGTATTTT.

J is TRBJ2-7 and V is TRBV20-1; 9 nucleotides match TRBD1. Germline V gene data show CDR1 as DFQATT and CDR2 as SNEGSKA (reference sequence). Losses at the gene ends were 5 bases for V and 1 base for J; bases not matched to a gene: 6. This CDR3 comprises 14 residues. The CDR3 sequence is CSAPGQGGSYEQYF. The CDR3, as DNA: TGCAGTGCTCCGGGACAGGGAGGGTCCTACGAGCAGTACTTC.

The V gene is TRBV4-3, the J gene TRBJ2-1; D might be TRBD1 (5 bases). Germline V gene data show CDR1 as LGHNA and CDR2 as YSLEER. Trimming took 1 base from V and 7 from J, leaving 17 bases between them. The CDR3 runs to 16 residues. The CDR3 DNA follows: TGCGCCAGCAGCCAAGCCTGGGGCAGGGCCCAGAATGAGCAGTTCTTC. Protein: CASSQAWGRAQNEQFF.

The V call is TRBV5-1, the J call TRBJ1-4; the D is unclear. V gave up 0 bases and J gave up 8 bases, with 11 bases separating them. The germline CDR1 and CDR2 sequences are SGHRS and YFSETQ. There are 14 residues in the CDR3. Here the CDR3 reads CASSLGSQPEKLFF. The CDR3 DNA reads TGCGCCAGCAGCTTGGGTAGCCAGCCCGAAAAACTGTTTTTT.

This rearrangement joins TRBV12-3 or TRBV12-4 to TRBJ2-7; D call uncertain. The V end was cut by 2 bases, the J end by 0 bases, with 8 bases between. The CDR3 covers 14 residues. CDR3 protein: CASSLHGPSYEQYF. DNA for the CDR3: TGTGCCAGCAGTTTACACGGGCCCTCCTACGAGCAGTACTTC.

The rearrangement links TRBV6-1 to TRBJ2-7; perhaps TRBD1 as D (6 bases). The CDR3 totals 15 residues. CDR1 and CDR2 (germline): MNHNS, SASEGT. Deletions cut 0 bases from V and 3 bases from J, with 12 bases between. CDR3 coding DNA: TGTGCCAGCAGTGAAGCGGTCGGACAGAGCTACGAGCAGTACTTC. Translation gives CASSEAVGQSYEQYF.

This clonotype has a handful of counts. The rearrangement joins TRBV20-1 to TRBJ2-3; D gene uncertain. Germline V gene lookup returns CDR1 DFQATT and CDR2 SNEGSKA (reference sequence). CDR3 length equals 12 residues. V was clipped by 0 bases and J by 4 bases, with 5 bases between them. CDR3 loop: CSARESADTQYF. CDR3 coding DNA: TGCAGTGCTAGAGAATCAGCAGATACGCAGTATTTT.

The chain uses TRBV3-1 and TRBJ2-1; 7 nucleotides align to TRBD1. The CDR3 covers 15 residues. The trim removed 1 base at V and 13 bases at J, leaving 13 bases unmatched. Germline V gene data show CDR1 as LGHDT and CDR2 as YNNKEL (reference sequence). The CDR3 protein is CASSQAHDREETQFF. The CDR3 DNA is TGTGCCAGCAGCCAAGCACACGACAGGGAAGAGACCCAGTTCTTC.

A note on this clonotype: A read error is possible here, since a much larger clone lies one base away. V and J are TRBV4-2 and TRBJ2-4, with 9 nucleotides matching TRBD1. The better agreement between TRBJ2-7 and the DNA end casts doubt on the J call. CDR3 length equals 13 residues. CDR1 is LGHNA and CDR2 is YNFKEQ in the germline V gene. The CDR3 sequence: CASSQTGGCEQYF. CDR3 bases: TGTGCCAGCAGCCAAACAGGGGGCTGCGAGCAGTACTTC.

The V and J genes are TRBV18 and TRBJ2-1; tentatively, D is TRBD1 (5 bases). The CDR3 length is 13 residues. Germline loops: CDR1 KGHSH, CDR2 LQKENI. Trimming shortened V by 1 base and J by 8 bases, and 9 bases separated the two germline ends. CDR3 DNA sequence: TGTGCCAGCTCACCACGCCAGGGCGATGAGCAGTTCTTC. It specifies CASSPRQGDEQFF.

CDR3 loop: CASSLEIRSYEQYF. In DNA form, the CDR3 reads TGTGCCAGCAGCTTAGAGATCAGATCGTACGAGCAGTACTTC. The V gene is TRBV11-2, the J gene TRBJ2-5; D uncertain. Near its end, the DNA agrees better with TRBJ2-7, so the J call may be wrong. This CDR3 is 14 amino acids long. The germline V gene has CDR1 SGHAT and CDR2 FQNNGV.

V and J are TRBV7-2 and TRBJ2-7; D is unclear. The CDR3 is 17 amino acids. The germline V gene has CDR1 SGHTA and CDR2 FQGNSA. Trimming removed 1 base at V and 3 bases at J, with 19 bases between. In DNA form, the CDR3 reads TGTGCCAGCAGCTTAGTTTCATTGGCTATAGTGAACTACGAGCAGTACTTC. This codes for CASSLVSLAIVNYEQYF. Full variable domain (outside the CDR3, taken from reference TRBV7-2 and TRBJ2-7): GAGVSQSPSNKVTEKGKDVELRCDPISGHTALYWYRQSLGQGLEFLIYFQGNSAPDKSGLPSDRFSAERTGGSVSTLTIQRTQQEDSAVYLCASSLVSLAIVNYEQYFGPGTRLTVT.

This clonotype was observed a handful of times. The rearrangement links TRBV28 to TRBJ2-7; 8 bases map to TRBD1. V trimming: 5 bases; J trimming: 6 bases; junction bases outside the gene matches: 12. CDR3 size: 15 residues. Germline CDR1 and CDR2: MDHEN and SYDVKM. In DNA form, the CDR3 reads TGTGCCAGCAGTAACACAGGGGGAAGGTTACGCGAGCAGTACTTC. Protein sequence: CASSNTGGRLREQYF.

This clonotype turned up a few times. The V call is TRBV7-9, the J call TRBJ2-5, with 7 bases aligning to TRBD2. Germline CDR1 SEHNR, CDR2 FQNEAQ (reference sequence). Trimming took 5 bases from V and 1 from J; bases not matched to a gene: 7. This CDR3 is 15 amino acids long. CDR3 amino acids: CASSPRTRFQETQYF. The DNA for the CDR3 is TGTGCCAGCAGCCCACGGACTAGGTTCCAAGAGACCCAGTACTTC.

This clonotype was recorded a few times. The chain uses TRBV7-2 and TRBJ2-6, with 8 nucleotides matching TRBD2. V shed 7 bases, J shed 3 bases, and the junction held 11 bases outside the gene matches. The CDR3 extends over 17 amino acids. Germline V gene lookup returns CDR1 SGHTA and CDR2 FQGNSA. The CDR3 DNA is TGTGCCAGCACCCTTAGCCCGAGCGGGAGTGGGGCCAACGTCCTGACTTTC. Amino acid sequence: CASTLSPSGSGANVLTF. Full variable domain (remainder filled in from reference TRBV7-2 and TRBJ2-6): GAGVSQSPSNKVTEKGKDVELRCDPISGHTALYWYRQSLGQGLEFLIYFQGNSAPDKSGLPSDRFSAERTGGSVSTLTIQRTQQEDSAVYLCASTLSPSGSGANVLTFGAGSRLTVL.

This clonotype came up a few times. The J gene is TRBJ2-1, the V gene TRBV11-2; D may be TRBD2 (7 bases). CDR1 and CDR2 (germline): SGHAT, FQNNGV. Trimming pared 6 bases from V and 8 bases from J, leaving 23 bases between. The CDR3 extends over 16 amino acids. The CDR3: CASSFPVEGGSDEQFF. The CDR3 coding sequence is TGTGCCAGCAGTTTCCCAGTGGAGGGGGGGTCGGATGAGCAGTTCTTC.

This clonotype was observed a handful of times. The J gene is TRBJ2-3, the V gene TRBV20-1; D remains unclear. In germline, CDR1 is DFQATT, CDR2 SNEGSKA (reference sequence). This CDR3 contains 13 residues. Trimming cost V 6 bases and J 2 bases, with 12 bases left between them. CDR3 sequence reads: CSADLGYTDTQYF. As DNA, the CDR3 is TGCAGTGCCGATCTCGGCTACACAGATACGCAGTATTTT.

J is TRBJ2-1 and V is TRBV24-1, with D unclear. CDR3 size: 13 residues. Trimming shortened V by 3 bases and J by 8 bases, and 10 bases separated the two germline ends. The germline V gene has CDR1 KGHDR and CDR2 SFDVKD. Here the CDR3 reads CATSDPSSDEQFF. Written as DNA, the CDR3 is TGTGCCACCAGTGATCCATCCTCGGATGAGCAGTTCTTC.

This clonotype has just a few counts. The V and J genes are TRBV5-1 and TRBJ2-5, with a tentative D call TRBD1 (6 bases). The DNA end is more similar to TRBJ2-1, so the J call may be wrong. The CDR3 contains 13 residues. Germline V gene lookup returns CDR1 SGHRS and CDR2 YFSETQ. The CDR3 loop reads CASSLTGQETQFF. CDR3 DNA: TGCGCCAGCAGCTTGACGGGACAAGAGACCCAGTTCTTC.

This clonotype came up many times. The gene calls are TRBV5-1 and TRBJ2-5; no clear D. The V end lost 5 bases, the J end lost 1 base, and 9 bases lay between the germline ends. The CDR3 is 13 residues long. Per germline, CDR1 SGHRS and CDR2 YFSETQ. The CDR3 DNA sequence: TGCGCCAGCAGTGCAGGATCCCAAGAGACCCAGTACTTC. This gives the protein CASSAGSQETQYF.

Many counts were recorded for this clonotype. This sequence joins TRBV20-1 and TRBJ2-1; 9 bases agree with TRBD2. V was clipped by 0 bases and J by 8 bases; unmatched bases: 8. From germline, CDR1 is DFQATT and CDR2 SNEGSKA (reference sequence). The CDR3 consists of 15 residues. The CDR3 region is CSARDLSGSNDEQFF. The CDR3 DNA is TGCAGTGCTAGAGATCTTAGCGGGAGTAATGATGAGCAGTTCTTC.

V and J are TRBV7-2 and TRBJ2-5; 10 bases are shared with TRBD2. J gave up 4 bases and V 3 bases, and 5 bases lay outside the gene matches. This CDR3 contains 15 residues. CDR1 is SGHTA, CDR2 FQGNSA, per germline. The CDR3 bases are TGTGCCAGCAGCTTCAAGCGGGAGGGGGGAGAGACCCAGTACTTC. Amino acids: CASSFKREGGETQYF.

CDR3 sequence reads: CASSRLAGGSNEQYF. CDR3 DNA: TGCGCCAGCAGCCGACTAGCGGGGGGAAGCAATGAGCAGTACTTC. V is TRBV5-1 and J is TRBJ2-1, with 13 bases matching TRBD2. TRBJ2-7 matches the DNA end more closely, so the J call is doubtful. Per the germline V gene, CDR1 is SGHRS and CDR2 is YFSETQ. The CDR3 contains 15 residues.

There are many counts of this clonotype. DNA for the CDR3: TGTGCCACCAGTGATCCGGCTCTAGCGGGGAACCAAGAGACCCAGTACTTC. It yields the protein CATSDPALAGNQETQYF. V usage is TRBV24-1 and J usage is TRBJ2-5, with TRBD2 matching 9 bases. The CDR3 contains 17 residues. CDR1 is KGHDR, CDR2 SFDVKD, per germline. V was pared by 3 bases and J by 0 bases, with 7 bases of the junction left unmatched.

This clonotype came up a few times. The CDR3 spells CATSRRGGESYEQYF. CDR3 nucleotide sequence: TGTGCCACCAGCAGAAGAGGCGGGGAGTCCTACGAGCAGTACTTC. This sequence joins TRBV15 and TRBJ2-7; D is possibly TRBD2 (6 bases). There are 15 residues in the CDR3. From germline, CDR1 is LNHNV and CDR2 YYDKDF (reference sequence). The germline V and J ends were trimmed by 2 bases and 1 base, with 12 bases remaining between them.

This chain links TRBV20-1 with TRBJ1-4; D is possibly TRBD1 (5 bases). CDR1 and CDR2 from the germline V gene are DFQATT and SNEGSKA (reference sequence). Trimming removed 3 bases at V and 5 bases at J, with 13 bases between. CDR3 length: 14 amino acids. The CDR3 region has the DNA TGCAGTGCTAGTCCAAGGGGTGAAAATGAAAAACTGTTTTTT. It encodes CSASPRGENEKLFF.

The rearrangement links TRBV7-2 to TRBJ1-1, with D unclear. The germline V gene encodes CDR1 SGHTA and CDR2 FQGNSA. This CDR3 has 17 amino acids. V was pared by 3 bases and J by 0 bases, with 17 bases between. CDR3: CASSFDLMGLLNTEAFF. Here the CDR3 DNA reads TGTGCCAGCAGCTTCGACCTAATGGGCCTTCTGAACACTGAAGCTTTCTTT. Using reference TRBV7-2 and TRBJ1-1 for the parts outside the CDR3, the full variable domain is GAGVSQSPSNKVTEKGKDVELRCDPISGHTALYWYRQSLGQGLEFLIYFQGNSAPDKSGLPSDRFSAERTGGSVSTLTIQRTQQEDSAVYLCASSFDLMGLLNTEAFFGQGTRLTVV.

This clonotype was counted a single time. One end of the junction does not line up with germline, which may come from a read error. This chain uses TRBV7-7 with TRBJ2-1, with 14 bases fitting TRBD2. The CDR3 consists of 16 residues. CDR1 and CDR2 from the germline V gene are SSHAT and FNYEAQ (reference sequence). The CDR3 bases are TGTGCTAGCAGCAAAGGGACTAGCGGGAGCGGATATGAGCAGTTCTTC. It codes for CASSKGTSGSGYEQFF.